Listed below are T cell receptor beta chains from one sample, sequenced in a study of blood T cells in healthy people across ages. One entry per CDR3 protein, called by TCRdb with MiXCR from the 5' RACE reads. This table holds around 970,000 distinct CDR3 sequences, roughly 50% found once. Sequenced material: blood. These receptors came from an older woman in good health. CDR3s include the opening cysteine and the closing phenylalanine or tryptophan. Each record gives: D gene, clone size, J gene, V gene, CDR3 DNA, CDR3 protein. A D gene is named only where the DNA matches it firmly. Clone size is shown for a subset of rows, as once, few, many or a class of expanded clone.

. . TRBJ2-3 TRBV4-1 TGCGCCAGCAGCCAAGATAACTGGGTAGATACGCAGTATTTT CASSQDNWVDTQYF
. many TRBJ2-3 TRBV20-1 TGCAGTGCTAGAGGGCCGAGACGTCTCGAGTATACGCAGTATTTT CSARGPRRLEYTQYF
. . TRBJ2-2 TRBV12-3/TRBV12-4 TGTGCCAGCGCCCCGCGTGAGGACGGGGAGCTGTTTTTT CASAPREDGELFF
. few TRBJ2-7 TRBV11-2 TGTGCCAGCAGTTTTTTGCGCTACGAGCAGTACTTC CASSFLRYEQYF
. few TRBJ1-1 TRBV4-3 TGCGCCAGCAGCCAAGACACGTCAAGAGCTGAAGCTTTCTTT CASSQDTSRAEAFF
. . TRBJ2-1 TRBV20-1 TGCAGTGCTAGAGTACCGAGGGGGGGATCCTACAATGAGCAGTTCTTC CSARVPRGGSYNEQFF
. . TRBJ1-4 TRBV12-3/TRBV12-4 TGTGCCAGCACCGGTCCGAGTGGAACTAATGAAAAACTGTTTTTT CASTGPSGTNEKLFF
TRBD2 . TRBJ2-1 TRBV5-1 TGCGCCAGCAGCTTCTACCAAGCGGGGCCCGGGGGTAATGAGCAGTTCTTC CASSFYQAGPGGNEQFF
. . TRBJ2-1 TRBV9 TGTGCCAGCATCGCTCTGGGGGAGGACAATGAGCAGTTCTTC CASIALGEDNEQFF
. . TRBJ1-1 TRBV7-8 TGTGCCAGCAGCCAGCCCAGGGACCGGAACACTGAAGCTTTCTTT CASSQPRDRNTEAFF
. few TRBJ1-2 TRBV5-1 TGCGCCAGCAGCCCGGACGGCGACTATGGCTACACCTTC CASSPDGDYGYTF
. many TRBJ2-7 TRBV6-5 TGTGCCAGCAGTAGCGGGCGAACCTACGAGCAGTACTTC CASSSGRTYEQYF
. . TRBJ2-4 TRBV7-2 TGTGCCAGCAGCTTAGCGCTGGTGAGGGGACCCAAAAACATTCAGTACTTC CASSLALVRGPKNIQYF
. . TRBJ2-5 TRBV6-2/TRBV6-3 TGTGCCAGCAGAAAGGACACCCAAGAGACCCAGTACTTC CASRKDTQETQYF
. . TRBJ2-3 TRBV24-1 TGTGCCACTCGGGGCTCCGGGAGCGGCACAGATACGCAGTATTTT CATRGSGSGTDTQYF
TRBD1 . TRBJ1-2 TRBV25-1 TGTGCCAGCGCCTCCGGGACAGGCGGCTTTAGCTACACCTTC CASASGTGGFSYTF
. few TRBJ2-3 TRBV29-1 TGCAGCGCCGGGGCAGATACGCAGTATTTT CSAGADTQYF
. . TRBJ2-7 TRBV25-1 TGTGCCAGCAGTGTCCCCTTTGGCAACGAGCAGTACTTC CASSVPFGNEQYF
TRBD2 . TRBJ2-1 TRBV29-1 TGCAGCGTTGCATCGGGAGGTGAGCAGTTCTTC CSVASGGEQFF
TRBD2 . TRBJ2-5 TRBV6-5 TGTGCCAGCAGTTACTCGGGACTAGCGGACCAAGAGACCCAGTACTTC CASSYSGLADQETQYF
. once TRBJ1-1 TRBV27 TGTGCCAGCAGTTTGGTAGGTGCGTACACTGAAGCTTTCTTT CASSLVGAYTEAFF
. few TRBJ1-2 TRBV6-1 TGTGCCAGCAGTGAGGGTGGGGAAGTTCAAGGCTACACCTTC CASSEGGEVQGYTF
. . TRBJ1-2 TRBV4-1 TGCGCCAGCAGCCAAGCGTCCCAGGATGTCTACACCTTC CASSQASQDVYTF
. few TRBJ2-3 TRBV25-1 TGTGCCAGCAGTGTACAGGGAGCAAGCACAGATACGCAGTATTTT CASSVQGASTDTQYF
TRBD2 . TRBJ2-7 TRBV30 TGTGCCTGGAGTGGACTTTCTAGCGGGTATCAATACAATGAGCAGTACTTC CAWSGLSSGYQYNEQYF
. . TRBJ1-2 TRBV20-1 TGCAGTGCTAGATCAATGAGAGGGAACTATGGCTACACCTTC CSARSMRGNYGYTF
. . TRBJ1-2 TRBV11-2 TGTGCCAGCAGCACCTCCGGGGGCTACTATGGCTACACCTTC CASSTSGGYYGYTF
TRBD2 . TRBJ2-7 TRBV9 TGTGCCAGCAGCGCCCAGAGAACTAGCGGGAGTTCGGAGACCCTGTACTTC CASSAQRTSGSSETLYF
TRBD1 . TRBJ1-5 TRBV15 TGTGCCACCAGCAGCAAGGGACAGGGCAATCAGCCCCAGCATTTT CATSSKGQGNQPQHF
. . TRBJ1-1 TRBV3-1 TGTGCCAGCAGCCGACAAGTGGCGAAAGCTTTCTTT CASSRQVAKAFF
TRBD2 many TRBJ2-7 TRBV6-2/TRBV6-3 TGTGCCAGCAAAGTGACTAGCGGCTGGAAGCAGTACTTC CASKVTSGWKQYF
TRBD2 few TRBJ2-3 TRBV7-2 TGTGCCAGCAGCTCCAGGACTAGCGGGAGTCCGCAGTATTTT CASSSRTSGSPQYF
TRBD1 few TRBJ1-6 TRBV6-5 TGTGCCAGCAGGGGACAGACTAATTCACCCCTCCACTTT CASRGQTNSPLHF
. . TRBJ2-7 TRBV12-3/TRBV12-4 TGTGCCAGCAGCAAGGGCCCGGGCCACTACGAGCAGTACTTC CASSKGPGHYEQYF
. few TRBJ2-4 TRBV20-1 TGCAGTGCTAGCCCCGACCGCGCCAAAAACATTCAGTACTTC CSASPDRAKNIQYF
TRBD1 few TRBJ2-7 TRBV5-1 TGCGCCAGCAGCTTGGCCCAGACAGGGGATTCCTACGAGCAGTACTTC CASSLAQTGDSYEQYF
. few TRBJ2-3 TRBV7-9 TGTGCCAGCAGCACTCGACAAGCTAGCACAGATACGCAGTATTTT CASSTRQASTDTQYF
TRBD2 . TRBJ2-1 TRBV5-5 TGTGCCAGCAGTCAACCAGGGGGACTAGCGGGAGGACGGGTTTTAAATGAGCAGTTCTTC CASSQPGGLAGGRVLNEQFF
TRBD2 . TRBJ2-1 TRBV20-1 TGCAGTGCCAATTTTGGGGGAGGGGCCGTTAATGGGGAGCAGTTCTTC CSANFGGGAVNGEQFF
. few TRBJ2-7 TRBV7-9 TGTGCCAGCAGCTTAGTGGACGAAACACCGGGCGAGCAGTACTTC CASSLVDETPGEQYF
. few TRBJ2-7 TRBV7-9 TGTGCCAGCAGCTTAGAAGGGGGGAGTGCCGAGCAGTACTTC CASSLEGGSAEQYF
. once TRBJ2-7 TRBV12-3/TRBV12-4 TGTGCCAGCAGTCAGGGGACAGCGTCCTCGGACTACTACGAGCAGTACTTC CASSQGTASSDYYEQYF
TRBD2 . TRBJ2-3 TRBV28 TGTGCCAGCAGACCTGGGACTAGCGGGAATCCAGATACGCAGTATTTT CASRPGTSGNPDTQYF
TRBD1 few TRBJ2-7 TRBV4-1 TGCGCCAGCAGCCAAGTACAGGGGGTCGAGCAGTACTTC CASSQVQGVEQYF
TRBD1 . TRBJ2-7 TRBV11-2 TGTGCCAGCAGCTTAGGGGCAAGCGACAGGGGCTACGAGCAGTACTTC CASSLGASDRGYEQYF
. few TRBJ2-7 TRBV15 TGTGCCACCAGCAGAGATATGGTGGGGACCTACGAGCAGTACTTC CATSRDMVGTYEQYF
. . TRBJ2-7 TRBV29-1 TGCAGCGTTGTTGGGGACAACCTTAACGAGCAGTACTTC CSVVGDNLNEQYF
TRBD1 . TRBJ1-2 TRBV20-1 TGCAGTGCTAGAGAGAGTTCGACAGGGTCTTGGAGTGACACCTTC CSARESSTGSWSDTF
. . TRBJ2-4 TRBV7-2 TGTGCCAGCAGCGGATACAGGGAGAACATTCAGTACTTC CASSGYRENIQYF
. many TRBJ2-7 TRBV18 TGTGCCAGCTCACCCGGACAGGGAGGGAACGAGCAGTACTTC CASSPGQGGNEQYF
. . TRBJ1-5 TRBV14 TGTGCCAGCAGCGCGGGTCCTTACCCTAATCAGCCCCAGCATTTT CASSAGPYPNQPQHF
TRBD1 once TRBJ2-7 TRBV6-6 TGTGCCAGCAGCAAGAGTTATAGGGGGCTTGTAGACGAGCAGTACTTC CASSKSYRGLVDEQYF